One T cell receptor beta chain is described in this entry. Data came from immunoSEQ multiplex PCR; TCRdb stores just in-frame clones and leaves some out. The top ten hold roughly 0.25% of the sample, which has roughly 670,000 clones, about 87% seen once. This specimen comes from a study of blood T cell repertoires in COVID-19. About the study: Material from acute and convalescent COVID-19 was sourced from the United States, Italy and Spain. Nucleic acid was either cDNA or gDNA, and it came from T cells, B-cell-depleted T cells, or PBMCs.

CDR3 size: 15 residues. Trimming took 0 bases from V and 1 from J; bases not matched to a gene: 0. Germline values: CDR1 KGHDR, CDR2 SFDVKD. This clonotype was sampled from a young woman with acute or convalescent COVID-19. The rearrangement links TRBV24-1 to TRBJ2-3; 7 bases match TRBD2. The sample comprised peripheral blood. The CDR3 protein is CATSDLTSGTDTQYF. The CDR3 DNA reads TGTGCCACCAGTGATTTGACTAGCGGCACAGATACGCAGTATTTT.